The rows below give T cell receptor beta chains drawn from one sample of a study of blood T cell repertoires in COVID-19. Measured with immunoSEQ multiplex PCR; TCRdb has only the in-frame clones, and not every one. The sample consists of 300,000 to 400,000 clones, around 92% of them appearing once. The sequenced sample consisted of peripheral blood. The receptors derive from a woman in her twenties or thirties with COVID-19, enrolled during active disease. Each CDR3 is given with its conserved first and last residue. The D gene is left open where the match is weak. Rows give clone size only sometimes, using once, few, many, or a class for an expanded clone.

d_gene: -
v_gene: TRBV5-5
abundance: once
j_gene: TRBJ2-5
CDR3nt: TGTGCTAGCAGCCGAGTGTGGGAGACCCAGTACTTC
CDR3aa: CASSRVWETQYF

d_gene: -
v_gene: TRBV21-1
abundance: -
j_gene: TRBJ2-3
CDR3nt: TGCGCAATACGGGGGGGGAGCGGCCCAGATACGCAGTATTTT
CDR3aa: CAIRGGSGPDTQYF

d_gene: -
v_gene: TRBV11-3
abundance: once
j_gene: TRBJ1-1
CDR3nt: TGTGCCAGCAGCTTAGAAACGGTGAGCACTGAAGCTTTCTTT
CDR3aa: CASSLETVSTEAFF

d_gene: -
v_gene: TRBV10-3
abundance: few
j_gene: TRBJ1-3
CDR3nt: TGTGCCATCAGTCACCGGGACTCTGGAAACACCATATATTTT
CDR3aa: CAISHRDSGNTIYF

d_gene: TRBD2
v_gene: TRBV3-1/TRBV3-2
abundance: -
j_gene: TRBJ2-7
CDR3nt: TGTGCCAGCAGCCAAGAGGGAGGGGCCTCCTACGAGCAGTACTTC
CDR3aa: CASSQEGGASYEQYF

d_gene: -
v_gene: TRBV4-2
abundance: -
j_gene: TRBJ1-2
CDR3nt: TGTGCCAGCAGCCCTGGAAGGTGGGGGCAAAAGTATGCCTTCCTCTATGGCTACACCTTC
CDR3aa: CASSPGRWGQKYAFLYGYTF

d_gene: -
v_gene: TRBV3-1/TRBV3-2
abundance: -
j_gene: TRBJ2-3
CDR3nt: TGTGCCAGGGAGGGACCGTGGTCGAAAGATACGCAGTATTTT
CDR3aa: CAREGPWSKDTQYF

d_gene: -
v_gene: TRBV7-9
abundance: -
j_gene: TRBJ1-1
CDR3nt: TGTGCCAGCAGCTCCTTTTTGAAACCGGTGGGCTTGAACACTGAAGCTTTCTTT
CDR3aa: CASSSFLKPVGLNTEAFF

d_gene: TRBD2
v_gene: TRBV5-4
abundance: -
j_gene: TRBJ2-2
CDR3nt: TGTGCCAGCAGCTTGGCTAGCGGGGGGCAGAACACCGGGGAGCTGTTTTTT
CDR3aa: CASSLASGGQNTGELFF

d_gene: -
v_gene: TRBV19
abundance: -
j_gene: TRBJ2-5
CDR3nt: TGTGCCAGTAGTACCCTACGCGGGCGTAGGGAGACCCAGTACTTC
CDR3aa: CASSTLRGRRETQYF

d_gene: TRBD2
v_gene: TRBV27
abundance: -
j_gene: TRBJ2-5
CDR3nt: TGTGCCAGCAGGCCAAGGACTAGCGGGGGGGAGACCCAGTACTTC
CDR3aa: CASRPRTSGGETQYF

d_gene: TRBD1
v_gene: TRBV7-2
abundance: -
j_gene: TRBJ1-1
CDR3nt: TGTGCCAGCAGCGTCGGGGACAGCACTGAAGCTTTCTTT
CDR3aa: CASSVGDSTEAFF

d_gene: TRBD1
v_gene: TRBV7-2
abundance: -
j_gene: TRBJ2-1
CDR3nt: TGTGCCAGCAGCCCTGGGACAGGGTTGTACAATGAGCAGTTCTTC
CDR3aa: CASSPGTGLYNEQFF

d_gene: TRBD2
v_gene: TRBV7-2
abundance: -
j_gene: TRBJ2-6
CDR3nt: TGTGCCAGCAGCGGGGGGTTGAGGGAGGGCCCTGGGGCCAACGTCCTGACTTTC
CDR3aa: CASSGGLREGPGANVLTF

d_gene: -
v_gene: TRBV21-1
abundance: once
j_gene: TRBJ1-4
CDR3nt: TGTGCCAGCAACTCAAATGGCAGGGGGCCTGCTGAAAAACTGTTTTTT
CDR3aa: CASNSNGRGPAEKLFF

d_gene: -
v_gene: TRBV7-2
abundance: -
j_gene: TRBJ1-4
CDR3nt: TGTGCCAGCAGCTTAGGAGGTTACGCTAATGAAAAACTGTTTTTT
CDR3aa: CASSLGGYANEKLFF

d_gene: TRBD2
v_gene: TRBV6-2/TRBV6-3
abundance: -
j_gene: TRBJ2-4
CDR3nt: TGTGCCAGCAGTTACCCGTCTCTAGCGGGGGGCACCTTGGAAGCCAAAAACATTCAGTACTTC
CDR3aa: CASSYPSLAGGTLEAKNIQYF

d_gene: TRBD1
v_gene: TRBV6-5
abundance: -
j_gene: TRBJ1-2
CDR3nt: TGTGCCAGCAGTTACGACCCTGAGCCAGGGGGAAATGGCTACACCTTC
CDR3aa: CASSYDPEPGGNGYTF

d_gene: TRBD1
v_gene: TRBV19
abundance: -
j_gene: TRBJ1-5
CDR3nt: TGTGCCACCGCACCGGGACAGGGAGGTCAGCCCCAGCATTTT
CDR3aa: CATAPGQGGQPQHF

d_gene: -
v_gene: TRBV5-5
abundance: -
j_gene: TRBJ1-5
CDR3nt: TGTGCCAGCAGCTGGGGATTCGCGGGAAATCAGCCCCAGCATTTT
CDR3aa: CASSWGFAGNQPQHF

d_gene: -
v_gene: TRBV3-1/TRBV3-2
abundance: -
j_gene: TRBJ2-2
CDR3nt: TGTGCCAGCAGCCCTCGGGGGGCTAGGGGGGAGCTGTTTTTT
CDR3aa: CASSPRGARGELFF

d_gene: TRBD2
v_gene: TRBV19
abundance: -
j_gene: TRBJ2-2
CDR3nt: TGTGCCAGTAGTCCCCGAGCGGGGACCGGGGAGCTGTTTTTT
CDR3aa: CASSPRAGTGELFF

d_gene: TRBD1
v_gene: TRBV3-1/TRBV3-2
abundance: -
j_gene: TRBJ1-4
CDR3nt: TGTGCCAGCAGCCGGGGACAGGGAGGGACTAATGAAAAACTGTTTTTT
CDR3aa: CASSRGQGGTNEKLFF

d_gene: TRBD1
v_gene: TRBV5-4
abundance: -
j_gene: TRBJ2-3
CDR3nt: TGTGCCAGCAGCTTGGGACAGGGCAGAGATACGCAGTATTTT
CDR3aa: CASSLGQGRDTQYF

d_gene: -
v_gene: TRBV12-3/TRBV12-4
abundance: -
j_gene: TRBJ1-1
CDR3nt: TGTGCCAGCAGTTTACTTCGGGGTGAAGCTTTCTTT
CDR3aa: CASSLLRGEAFF

d_gene: TRBD1
v_gene: TRBV19
abundance: -
j_gene: TRBJ1-1
CDR3nt: TGTGCCAGTAGTATCGGCGACAGGGGGCTTGGAAACACTGAAGCTTTCTTT
CDR3aa: CASSIGDRGLGNTEAFF

d_gene: -
v_gene: TRBV4-3
abundance: few
j_gene: TRBJ2-1
CDR3nt: TGCGCCAGCAGCCAAGATATCGTCAGGAATGAGCAGTTCTTC
CDR3aa: CASSQDIVRNEQFF

d_gene: TRBD1
v_gene: TRBV6-5
abundance: -
j_gene: TRBJ1-1
CDR3nt: TGTGCCAGCAGAGATGGACAGGGTAACACTGAAGCTTTCTTT
CDR3aa: CASRDGQGNTEAFF

d_gene: -
v_gene: TRBV20-1
abundance: -
j_gene: TRBJ2-5
CDR3nt: TGCAGTGCTAGGGGGCCAGAGACCCAGTACTTC
CDR3aa: CSARGPETQYF

d_gene: TRBD1
v_gene: TRBV5-1
abundance: -
j_gene: TRBJ2-3
CDR3nt: TGCGCCAGCAGCTCCAGGACAGGGGGGACAGATACGCAGTATTTT
CDR3aa: CASSSRTGGTDTQYF

d_gene: -
v_gene: TRBV10-1
abundance: -
j_gene: TRBJ2-3
CDR3nt: TGCGCCAGCAGTGAAGGCGGTACAGATACGCAGTATTTT
CDR3aa: CASSEGGTDTQYF

d_gene: -
v_gene: TRBV7-2
abundance: few
j_gene: TRBJ1-1
CDR3nt: TGTGCCAGCAGCCTCGACACAGGGAGTTCTTTCTTT
CDR3aa: CASSLDTGSSFF

d_gene: TRBD1
v_gene: TRBV6-2/TRBV6-3
abundance: -
j_gene: TRBJ1-2
CDR3nt: TGTGCCAGCAGTTACCGGGGACAGGGCACCTATGGCTACACCTTC
CDR3aa: CASSYRGQGTYGYTF

d_gene: -
v_gene: TRBV5-1
abundance: -
j_gene: TRBJ1-3
CDR3nt: TGCGCCAGCAGCTTGAGCAACTCTGGAAACACCATATATTTT
CDR3aa: CASSLSNSGNTIYF

d_gene: -
v_gene: TRBV6-1
abundance: -
j_gene: TRBJ2-3
CDR3nt: TGTGCCAGCAGTGATAGGGGGGGATGGGATACGCAGTATTTT
CDR3aa: CASSDRGGWDTQYF

d_gene: TRBD1
v_gene: TRBV7-6
abundance: -
j_gene: TRBJ1-1
CDR3nt: TGTGCCAGCGGGCAGGGGGACACTGAAGCTTTCTTT
CDR3aa: CASGQGDTEAFF

d_gene: -
v_gene: TRBV28
abundance: -
j_gene: TRBJ1-5
CDR3nt: TGTGCCAGTCGGGGAGGCAGCAATCAGCCCCAGCATTTT
CDR3aa: CASRGGSNQPQHF